This T cell receptor (beta chain) was recorded in a study of blood T cell repertoires in COVID-19. About the research overall: Acute and convalescent COVID-19 samples came from the United States, Italy and Spain.

Recovery among Cohort 3 donors was established by two negative PCRs, clearance, or symptom resolution. Using immunoSEQ multiplex PCR, the repertoire was profiled, and TCRdb retains in-frame clones only, with some absent. The repertoire holds 150,000 or so clones, about four fifths seen once, with nearly 3.5% in the top ten. This CDR3 has 15 residues. Germline V lookup: CDR1 SGHVS, CDR2 FQNEAQ. The J segment lost 4 bases and the V segment lost 4 bases, leaving 9 bases of the junction unmatched. The chain employs TRBV7-8 and TRBJ2-7, with TRBD2 matching 8 bases. The sequence derives from a woman aged 60-75 years who had recovered from COVID-19. The sequenced material came from PBMCs or T cells enriched from blood (not recorded which). The chain's CDR3 is CASSSRTGGEYEQYF. The DNA for the CDR3 is TGTGCCAGCAGCTCCCGGACCGGGGGGGAGTACGAGCAGTACTTC.